The entry below describes one TCR beta chain. This sample was included in a study of blood T cell repertoires in COVID-19. Study overall: COVID-19 samples, acute and convalescent, were from the United States, Italy and Spain. Sources were T cells, B-cell-depleted T cells, or PBMCs; the material itself was cDNA or gDNA.

Original analysis: Amplification from reference gene primers served as the basis for estimated nucleated cell counts. Assay used: immunoSEQ multiplex PCR; TCRdb lists only in-frame clones, some missing. Clonal size and the V and J genes are those of that table, whereas D and trimming came from the DNA. The sample consists of roughly 150,000 clones, roughly nine tenths of them appearing once. The TCR comes from a woman between 40 and 55 years old with acute or convalescent COVID-19. The sample was peripheral blood.

The CDR3 protein is CASSYGQGGNNCYF. The CDR3 DNA reads as TGTGCCAGCAGCTATGGACAGGGTGGAAACAATTGCTACTTC. V is TRBV3-1 (or the pseudogene TRBV3-2) and J is TRBJ2-7; 8 nucleotides align to TRBD1. Germline-derived CDR1 and CDR2 are LGHDT and YNNKEL (reference sequence). The CDR3 spans 14 residues. V shed 5 bases and J 13 bases; nucleotides not matched to a gene: 16.